The T cell receptor beta chain under discussion was sequenced for a study of blood T cell repertoires in COVID-19. Across the whole study: The United States, Italy and Spain provided the acute and convalescent COVID-19 samples. PBMCs, B-cell-depleted T cells, or T cells provided the cDNA or gDNA that made up the material.

Original data processing: The assay estimated nucleated cells by amplifying reference gene primers. Profiling relied on immunoSEQ multiplex PCR, and the TCRdb table lists in-frame clones only, not all of them. V, J and clone size reflect that table, while D and trimming were determined from the DNA. Of approximately 100,000 clones listed, approximately 86% are singletons. Germline assignment: CDR1 SGHRS and CDR2 YFSETQ. The junction had 7 bases not matched to a gene; V was cut back by 2 bases and J by 3 bases. The CDR3 extends over 15 amino acids. The sequencing input was peripheral blood. The rearrangement links TRBV5-1 to TRBJ2-7; 8 bases align to TRBD2. The TCR originated in a man between 45 and 60 years old with acute or convalescent COVID-19. DNA of the CDR3: TGCGCCAGCAGCTTCTTACCGGGAGGGATCTACGAGCAGTACTTC. Its translation: CASSFLPGGIYEQYF. Full variable domain (outside the CDR3, taken from reference TRBV5-1 and TRBJ2-7): KAGVTQTPRYLIKTRGQQVTLSCSPISGHRSVSWYQQTPGQGLQFLFEYFSETQRNKGNFPGRFSGRQFSNSRSEMNVSTLELGDSALYLCASSFLPGGIYEQYFGPGTRLTVT.